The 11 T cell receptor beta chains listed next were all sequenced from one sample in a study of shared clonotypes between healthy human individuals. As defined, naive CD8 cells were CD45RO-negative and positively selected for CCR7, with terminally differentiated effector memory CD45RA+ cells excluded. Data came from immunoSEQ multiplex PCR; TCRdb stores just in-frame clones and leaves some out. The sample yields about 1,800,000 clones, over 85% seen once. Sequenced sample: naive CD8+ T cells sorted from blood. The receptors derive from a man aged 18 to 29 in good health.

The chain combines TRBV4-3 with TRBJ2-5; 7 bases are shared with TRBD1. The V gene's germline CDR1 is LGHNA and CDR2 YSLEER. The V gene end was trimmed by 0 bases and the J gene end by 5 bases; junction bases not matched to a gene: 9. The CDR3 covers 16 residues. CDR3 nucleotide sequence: TGCGCCAGCAGCCAAGATTTGGCAGGGGGTCCCGAGACCCAGTACTTC. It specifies CASSQDLAGGPETQYF.

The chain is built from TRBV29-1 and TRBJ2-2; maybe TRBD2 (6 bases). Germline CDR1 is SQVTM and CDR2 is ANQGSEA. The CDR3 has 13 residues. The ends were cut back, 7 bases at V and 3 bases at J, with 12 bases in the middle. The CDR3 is CSAETSHTGELFF. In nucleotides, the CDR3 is TGCAGCGCCGAGACTAGTCACACCGGGGAGCTGTTTTTT.

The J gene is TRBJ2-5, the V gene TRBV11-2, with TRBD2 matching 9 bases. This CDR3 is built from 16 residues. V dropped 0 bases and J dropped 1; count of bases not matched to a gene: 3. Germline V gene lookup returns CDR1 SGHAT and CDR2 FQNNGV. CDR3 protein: CASSLDEAGGQETQYF. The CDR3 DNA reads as TGTGCCAGCAGCTTAGACGAAGCGGGGGGCCAAGAGACCCAGTACTTC.

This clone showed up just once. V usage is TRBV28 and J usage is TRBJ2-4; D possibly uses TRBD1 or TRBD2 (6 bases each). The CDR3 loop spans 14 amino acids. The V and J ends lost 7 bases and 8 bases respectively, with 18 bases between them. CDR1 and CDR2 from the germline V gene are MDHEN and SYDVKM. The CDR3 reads CASIPLTGGDIQYF. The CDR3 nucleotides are TGTGCCAGCATCCCATTGACAGGCGGGGACATTCAGTACTTC.

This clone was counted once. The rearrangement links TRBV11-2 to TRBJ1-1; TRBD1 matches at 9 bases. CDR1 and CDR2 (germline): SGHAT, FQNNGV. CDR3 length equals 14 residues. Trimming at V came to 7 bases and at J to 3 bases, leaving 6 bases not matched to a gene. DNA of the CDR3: TGTGCCAGCAAACAAACAGGGGGCTACACTGAAGCTTTCTTT. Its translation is CASKQTGGYTEAFF.

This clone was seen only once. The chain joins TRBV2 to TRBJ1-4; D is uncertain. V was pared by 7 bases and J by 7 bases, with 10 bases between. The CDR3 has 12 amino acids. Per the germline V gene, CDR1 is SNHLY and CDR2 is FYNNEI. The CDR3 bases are TGTGCCAGCAAGAGTCGACCTGAAAAACTGTTTTTT. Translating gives CASKSRPEKLFF. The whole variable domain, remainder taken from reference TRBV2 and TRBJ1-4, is EPEVTQTPSHQVTQMGQEVILRCVPISNHLYFYWYRQILGQKVEFLVSFYNNEISEKSEIFDDQFSVERPDGSNFTLKIRSTKLEDSAMYFCASKSRPEKLFFGSGTQLSVL.

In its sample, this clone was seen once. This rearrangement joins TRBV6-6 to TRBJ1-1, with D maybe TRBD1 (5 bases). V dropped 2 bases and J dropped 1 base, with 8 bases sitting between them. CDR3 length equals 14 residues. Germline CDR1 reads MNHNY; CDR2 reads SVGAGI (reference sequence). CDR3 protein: CASSYGGGNTEAFF. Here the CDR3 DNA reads TGTGCCAGCAGTTACGGGGGGGGGAACACTGAAGCTTTCTTT.

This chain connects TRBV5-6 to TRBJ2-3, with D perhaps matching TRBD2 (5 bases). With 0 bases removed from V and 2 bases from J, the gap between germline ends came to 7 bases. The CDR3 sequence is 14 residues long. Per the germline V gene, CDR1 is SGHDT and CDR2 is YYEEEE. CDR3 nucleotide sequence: TGTGCCAGCAGCTTGGCGGGAACCACAGATACGCAGTATTTT. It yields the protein CASSLAGTTDTQYF.

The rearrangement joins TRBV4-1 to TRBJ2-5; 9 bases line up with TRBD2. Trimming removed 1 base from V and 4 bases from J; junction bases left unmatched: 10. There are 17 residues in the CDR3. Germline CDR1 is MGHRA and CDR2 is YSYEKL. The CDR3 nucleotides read TGCGCCAGCAGCCAAGCGTCTGCGGGAGGGCCATCAGAGACCCAGTACTTC. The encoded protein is CASSQASAGGPSETQYF.

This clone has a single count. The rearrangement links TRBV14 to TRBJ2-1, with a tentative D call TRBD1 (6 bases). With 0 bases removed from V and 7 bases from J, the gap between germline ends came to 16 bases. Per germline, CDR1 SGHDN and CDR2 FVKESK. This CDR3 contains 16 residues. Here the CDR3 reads CASSQEMVGGRNEQFF. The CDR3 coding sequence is TGTGCCAGCAGCCAAGAAATGGTAGGGGGACGGAATGAGCAGTTCTTC.

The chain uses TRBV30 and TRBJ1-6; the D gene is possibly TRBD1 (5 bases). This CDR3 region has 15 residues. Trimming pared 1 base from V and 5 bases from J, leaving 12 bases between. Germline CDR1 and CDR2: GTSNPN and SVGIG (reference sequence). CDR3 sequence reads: CAWSEGVLNNSPLHF. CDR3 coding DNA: TGTGCCTGGAGTGAAGGGGTCCTAAATAATTCACCCCTCCACTTT.